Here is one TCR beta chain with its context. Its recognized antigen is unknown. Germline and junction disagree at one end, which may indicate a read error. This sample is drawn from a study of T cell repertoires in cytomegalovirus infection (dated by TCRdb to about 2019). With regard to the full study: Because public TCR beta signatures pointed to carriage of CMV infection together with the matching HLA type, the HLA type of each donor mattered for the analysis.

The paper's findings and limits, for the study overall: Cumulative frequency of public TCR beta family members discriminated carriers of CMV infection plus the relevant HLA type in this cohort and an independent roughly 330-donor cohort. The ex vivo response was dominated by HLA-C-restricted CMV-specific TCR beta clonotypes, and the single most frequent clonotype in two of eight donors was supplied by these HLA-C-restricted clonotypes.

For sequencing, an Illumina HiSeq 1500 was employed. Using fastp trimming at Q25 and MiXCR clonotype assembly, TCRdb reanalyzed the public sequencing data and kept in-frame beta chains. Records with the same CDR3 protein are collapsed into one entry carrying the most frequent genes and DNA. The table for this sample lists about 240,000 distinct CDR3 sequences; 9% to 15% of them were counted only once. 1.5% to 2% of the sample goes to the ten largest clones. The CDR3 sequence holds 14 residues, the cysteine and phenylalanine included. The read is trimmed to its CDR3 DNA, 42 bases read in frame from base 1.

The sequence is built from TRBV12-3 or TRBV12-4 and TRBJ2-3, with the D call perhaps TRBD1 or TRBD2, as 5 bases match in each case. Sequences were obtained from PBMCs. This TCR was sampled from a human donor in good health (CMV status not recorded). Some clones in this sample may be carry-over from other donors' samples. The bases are TGTGCCAGCGGTTTAGGGGCTTCGGGGGATACGCAGTATTTT. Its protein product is CASGLGASGDTQYF.